Described below is a single TCR beta chain sequence and its context. The data were taken from a study of shared clonotypes between healthy human individuals. Sequenced by immunoSEQ multiplex PCR; TCRdb stores in-frame clones only, minus some. Found here are a few hundred thousand clones, less than 75% of them singletons; the top ten hold under 11%. The V and J ends lost 2 bases and 5 bases respectively, with 12 bases between them. This CDR3 contains 14 residues. CDR1 is SGHNT, CDR2 YYREEE, per germline (reference sequence). The chain links TRBV5-4 to TRBJ2-3; tentative D call: TRBD2 (6 bases). Sequenced input: memory CD4+ T cells sorted from blood. The subset here: CD45RA-negative fraction. The TCR comes from a man in his thirties or forties in good health. The CDR3 protein is CASSFPGSGDTQYF. As DNA, the CDR3 is TGTGCCAGCAGCTTCCCCGGGAGTGGAGATACGCAGTATTTT.